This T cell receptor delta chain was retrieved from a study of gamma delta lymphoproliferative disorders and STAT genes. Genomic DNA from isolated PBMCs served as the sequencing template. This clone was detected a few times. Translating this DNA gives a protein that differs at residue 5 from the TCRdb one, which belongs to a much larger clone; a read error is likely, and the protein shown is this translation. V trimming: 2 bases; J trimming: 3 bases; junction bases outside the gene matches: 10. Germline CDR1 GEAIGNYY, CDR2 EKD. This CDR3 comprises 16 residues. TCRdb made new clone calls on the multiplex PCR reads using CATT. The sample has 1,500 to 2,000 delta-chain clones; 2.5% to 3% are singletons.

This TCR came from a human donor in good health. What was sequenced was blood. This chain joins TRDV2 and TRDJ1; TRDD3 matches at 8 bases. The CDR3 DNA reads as TGTGCCTGTGACATTGTAGGTACTGGGGGGTCCGATAAACTCATCTTT. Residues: CACDIVGTGGSDKLIF.